This T cell receptor (beta chain) was documented in a study of blood T cell repertoires in COVID-19. At the level of the study: Sites in the United States, Italy and Spain provided acute and convalescent COVID-19 samples. From T cells, B-cell-depleted T cells, or PBMCs came the material, which was cDNA or gDNA.

Original methodology: Nucleated cell number was recorded as an estimate derived from reference gene primer amplification. Here immunoSEQ multiplex PCR was the method, and the copy in TCRdb shows in-frame clones only, minus some. V, J and clone size were drawn from that table, and D and trimming were deduced from the DNA. The repertoire has about 300,000 clones, 70% to 90% of them found once; the top ten carry about 6.8%. Germline V gives CDR1 GTSNPN, CDR2 SVGIG (reference sequence). Trimming shortened V by 4 bases and J by 6 bases, and 12 bases separated the two germline ends. The CDR3 totals 12 residues.

V gene TRBV30 combines with J gene TRBJ1-2, with D perhaps matching TRBD1 (5 bases). The sample comprised peripheral blood. This clonotype was sampled from a man younger than 35 who had recovered from COVID-19. CDR3 amino acids: CAWNQGPDGYTF. CDR3 sequence (DNA): TGTGCCTGGAATCAGGGTCCCGATGGCTACACCTTC.